What follows are 29 T cell receptor beta chains derived from one specimen sequenced in a study of cytomegalovirus exposure and HLA in healthy donors (dated by TCRdb to the late 2010s). Library prep was done by the immunoSEQ multiplex PCR assay. A mixture of 60 forward primers for TCR Vbeta segments and 13 reverse primers for TCR Jbeta segments was used in the multiplex PCR. In its TCRdb copy, this immuneACCESS table keeps in-frame sequences only and misses some clones. Where compared with another copy, unresolved V genes explain less than half of these, and the others have no known cause. This sample comprises approximately 120,000 clones, 65% to 80% of them detected only once. Of the sample, about 3.5% is held by the ten largest clones. Sequencing was carried out using PBMCs. These TCRs come from a man under 40 in good health and CMV-seronegative.

The CDR3 region is CASSSGGAGAYNEQFF. CDR3 in DNA: TGTGCCAGCAGTTCCGGGGGGGCTGGGGCGTACAATGAGCAGTTCTTC. The chain is built from TRBV6-5 and TRBJ2-1, with TRBD2 matching 8 bases. This CDR3 region has 16 residues. V shed 4 bases and J 4 bases; nucleotides not matched to a gene: 9. Germline loops: CDR1 MNHEY, CDR2 SVGAGI.

This sequence joins TRBV28 and TRBJ2-3; 10 positions agree with TRBD2. J was trimmed by 1 base and V by 8 bases; bases with no gene match: 9. CDR3 length: 16 amino acids. Germline lookup yields CDR1 MDHEN and CDR2 SYDVKM. CDR3 bases: TGTGCCAGCCCCCCTAGCGGGAGCCAGGGCACAGATACGCAGTATTTT. This encodes CASPPSGSQGTDTQYF.

The V call is TRBV13, the J call TRBJ2-7; D might be TRBD2 (5 bases). The ends were cut back, 2 bases at V and 6 bases at J, with 5 bases in the middle. From germline, CDR1 is PRHDT and CDR2 FYEKMQ (reference sequence). CDR3 length equals 11 residues. The CDR3 DNA sequence: TGTGCCAGCAGCTTACGGGGCGAGCAGTACTTC. Its translation is CASSLRGEQYF.

The chain is built from TRBV4-2 and TRBJ1-1; TRBD1 is a possible D gene (6 bases). Germline-derived CDR1 and CDR2 are LGHNA and YNFKEQ. Trimming took off 0 bases at V and 4 bases at J, with 12 bases between the two ends. There are 15 residues in the CDR3. Written as DNA, the CDR3 is TGTGCCAGCAGCCAAGATGCCAGGGGCAGCACTGAAGCTTTCTTT. Its protein product is CASSQDARGSTEAFF.

V and J are TRBV7-2 and TRBJ1-4, with TRBD1 identical over 9 bases. Trimming removed 4 bases from V and 6 bases from J; junction bases left unmatched: 6. Germline CDR1 is SGHTA and CDR2 is FQGNSA. The CDR3 has 15 residues. This CDR3 reads CASSSGTGWYEKLFF. CDR3 sequence (DNA): TGTGCCAGCAGCTCTGGGACAGGGTGGTATGAAAAACTGTTTTTT.

This clone was recorded a few times. The J gene is TRBJ2-7, the V gene TRBV29-1, with 10 bases that match TRBD1. The length of the CDR3 is 15 residues. V lost 6 bases, J lost 3 bases, and 11 bases stayed unmatched. The V gene's germline CDR1 is SQVTM and CDR2 ANQGSEA. CDR3 in amino acids: CSVSPRDRGYYEQYF. The CDR3 DNA follows: TGCAGCGTCTCCCCCCGGGACAGGGGATACTACGAGCAGTACTTC.

This rearrangement joins TRBV9 to TRBJ2-3; D possibly corresponds to TRBD2 (6 bases). The CDR3 spans 12 residues. CDR1 and CDR2 (germline): SGDLS, YYNGEE. Trimming pared 3 bases from V and 8 bases from J, leaving 10 bases between. DNA for the CDR3: TGTGCCAGCAGCGAAGACGGGGGTACGCAGTATTTT. It codes for CASSEDGGTQYF.

This clone was seen only a few times. J is TRBJ1-4 and V is TRBV7-9; TRBD1 matches at 8 bases. Germline V gene sequence: CDR1 SEHNR, CDR2 FQNEAQ (reference sequence). The CDR3 consists of 16 residues. Losses at the gene ends were 5 bases for V and 5 bases for J; bases not matched to a gene: 10. CDR3 bases: TGTGCCAGCAGCCAAATCCCCGGGACAGGAAATGAAAAACTGTTTTTT. As protein: CASSQIPGTGNEKLFF. Combining the CDR3 with reference TRBV7-9 and TRBJ1-4 gives the whole variable domain DTGVSQNPRHKITKRGQNVTFRCDPISEHNRLYWYRQTLGQGPEFLTYFQNEAQLEKSRLLSDRFSAERPKGSFSTLEIQRTEQGDSAMYLCASSQIPGTGNEKLFFGSGTQLSVL.

This chain uses TRBV7-3 with TRBJ2-1; 14 bases align to TRBD2. The CDR3 sequence is 16 residues long. Germline assignment: CDR1 SGHTA and CDR2 FQGTGA. V shed 4 bases, J shed 4 bases, and the junction held 3 bases outside the gene matches. The CDR3 region is CASSYRTSGGYNEQFF. The CDR3 DNA is TGTGCCAGCAGCTACAGGACTAGCGGGGGGTACAATGAGCAGTTCTTC.

CDR3 amino acids: CASSPRDRGTDTQYF. The CDR3 DNA reads TGTGCCAGCAGTCCCCGGGACAGGGGCACAGATACGCAGTATTTT. The chain is built from TRBV2 and TRBJ2-3, with 9 nucleotides matching TRBD1. CDR1 and CDR2 (germline): SNHLY, FYNNEI. Germline trimming cut 5 bases from V and 1 base from J; bases unmatched to any gene: 4. This CDR3 region has 15 residues. Variable domain in full (rest from reference TRBV2 and TRBJ2-3): EPEVTQTPSHQVTQMGQEVILRCVPISNHLYFYWYRQILGQKVEFLVSFYNNEISEKSEIFDDQFSVERPDGSNFTLKIRSTKLEDSAMYFCASSPRDRGTDTQYFGPGTRLTVL.

This clone was seen once. The chain uses TRBV29-1 and TRBJ1-5; D gene uncertain. This CDR3 comprises 13 residues. The ends were cut back, 4 bases at V and 1 base at J, with 8 bases in the middle. Germline CDR1 and CDR2: SQVTM and ANQGSEA. The CDR3 DNA reads as TGCAGCGTTGTTTCCGGGAGCAATCAGCCCCAGCATTTT. Its protein is CSVVSGSNQPQHF.

V and J are TRBV27 and TRBJ1-2; 8 nucleotides agree with TRBD1. The CDR3 has 15 amino acids. CDR1 is MNHEY, CDR2 SMNVEV, per germline (reference sequence). V was clipped by 5 bases and J by 2 bases; unmatched bases: 7. The CDR3 sequence is CASSIRTGTNYGYTF. The CDR3 DNA is TGTGCCAGCAGTATCCGGACAGGGACCAACTATGGCTACACCTTC.

This chain joins TRBV9 and TRBJ1-1; D possibly corresponds to TRBD1 (6 bases). CDR3 size: 14 residues. Trimming stripped 0 bases from V and 4 bases from J, with 10 bases between. CDR1 is SGDLS and CDR2 is YYNGEE in the germline V gene. CDR3 sequence reads: CASSVDRVITEAFF. CDR3 sequence (DNA): TGTGCCAGCAGCGTAGACAGGGTCATCACTGAAGCTTTCTTT.

The count of this clone is one. The chain joins TRBV6-4 to TRBJ1-1, with TRBD1 matching over 9 bases. This CDR3 spans 18 amino acids. Trimming took 2 bases from V and 4 from J; bases not matched to a gene: 14. Germline V gene data show CDR1 as MRHNA and CDR2 as SNTAGT. This chain's CDR3 is CASSDERRTGEWFTEAFF. The CDR3 coding sequence is TGTGCCAGCAGTGACGAACGAAGGACAGGGGAGTGGTTCACTGAAGCTTTCTTT.

CDR3 sequence: CASSYGSVEDSYEQYF. The DNA for the CDR3 is TGTGCCAGCAGTTACGGATCAGTCGAGGACTCCTACGAGCAGTACTTC. The gene calls are TRBV6-5 and TRBJ2-7; D is uncertain. There are 16 residues in the CDR3. Germline CDR1 is MNHEY and CDR2 is SVGAGI. Trimming removed 2 bases from V and 0 bases from J, with 14 bases in between.

The rearrangement uses TRBV2 and TRBJ2-3, with a tentative D call TRBD2 (5 bases). This CDR3 has 18 amino acids. The V and J ends lost 8 bases and 0 bases respectively, with 24 bases between them. Per the germline V gene, CDR1 is SNHLY and CDR2 is FYNNEI. CDR3 sequence (DNA): TGTGCCAGCCTCCCGATGGCGGGTACATCTGATAGCACAGATACGCAGTATTTT. Translated: CASLPMAGTSDSTDTQYF.

V gene TRBV7-8 combines with J gene TRBJ2-2; D possibly corresponds to TRBD2 (5 bases). Germline-derived CDR1 and CDR2 are SGHVS and FQNEAQ. The CDR3 is 14 residues long. V gave up 2 bases and J gave up 6 bases, with 10 bases separating them. CDR3 coding DNA: TGTGCCAGCAGCTTAACGGAGGATGCCGGGGAGCTGTTTTTT. Translating it yields CASSLTEDAGELFF. The full variable domain, rest sourced from reference TRBV7-8 and TRBJ2-2, is GAGVSQSPRYKVAKRGQDVALRCDPISGHVSLFWYQQALGQGPEFLTYFQNEAQLDKSGLPSDRFFAERPEGSVSTLKIQRTQQEDSAVYLCASSLTEDAGELFFGEGSRLTVL.

This chain uses TRBV9 with TRBJ2-7; D may be TRBD1 (5 bases). CDR3 length: 17 amino acids. Deletions cut 0 bases from V and 3 bases from J, with 19 bases between. The germline CDR1 and CDR2 sequences are SGDLS and YYNGEE. CDR3: CASSVEGTGRYLYEQYF. The CDR3, as DNA: TGTGCCAGCAGCGTAGAAGGAACAGGAAGATACCTCTACGAGCAGTACTTC.

The chain has TRBV6-5 and TRBJ2-7; 12 nucleotides agree with TRBD2. The CDR3 is made up of 16 amino acids. With 0 bases clipped from V and 7 bases from J, the junction kept 7 bases outside the gene matches. Germline CDR1 reads MNHEY; CDR2 reads SVGAGI. The CDR3: CASSYSLAGGLWEQYF. The CDR3, as DNA: TGTGCCAGCAGTTACTCACTAGCGGGAGGTCTCTGGGAGCAGTACTTC.

This rearrangement joins TRBV4-3 to TRBJ1-4; the D is unclear. The ends were cut back, 4 bases at V and 5 bases at J, with 14 bases in the middle. CDR1 LGHNA and CDR2 YSLEER come from the germline V gene. The CDR3 length is 15 residues. The CDR3 DNA is TGCGCCAGCAGCCCAGACCCCCAGAGGAATGAAAAACTGTTTTTT. This codes for CASSPDPQRNEKLFF.

This rearrangement joins TRBV6-1 to TRBJ1-6; D gene unclear. The CDR3 is made up of 15 amino acids. The germline gives CDR1 MNHNS, CDR2 SASEGT. Trimming cost V 5 bases and J 5 bases, with 13 bases left between them. As DNA, the CDR3 is TGTGCCAGCAGTCAAGAAATGGGCCATAATTCACCCCTCCACTTT. It encodes CASSQEMGHNSPLHF.

The chain combines TRBV7-9 with TRBJ1-5; 7 bases are shared with TRBD1. Germline loops: CDR1 SEHNR, CDR2 FQNEAQ (reference sequence). J gave up 6 bases and V 1 base, and 9 bases lay outside the gene matches. The CDR3 is 16 residues long. The CDR3 nucleotides read TGTGCCAGCAGCTTAGGTCCAGGGGGAGGCGGTCAGCCCCAGCATTTT. This codes for CASSLGPGGGGQPQHF.

This sequence joins TRBV9 and TRBJ2-7, with a possible D match to TRBD1 (6 bases). Germline CDR1 is SGDLS and CDR2 is YYNGEE. The CDR3 is 13 amino acids. Trimming pared 3 bases from V and 6 bases from J, leaving 13 bases between. The CDR3 DNA is TGTGCCAGCAGCGCAGGGGTTGGCTGCGAGCAGTACTTC. This translates into CASSAGVGCEQYF.

This chain joins TRBV4-1 and TRBJ2-7; TRBD1 matches at 8 bases. CDR3 length equals 16 residues. Germline assignment: CDR1 MGHRA and CDR2 YSYEKL. V shed 1 base, J shed 1 base, and the junction held 6 bases outside the gene matches. The CDR3 DNA reads as TGCGCCAGCAGCCAAGCCGCCGGGACAGGTTCCTACGAGCAGTACTTC. Its protein product is CASSQAAGTGSYEQYF.

This chain uses TRBV10-3 with TRBJ1-4, with TRBD1 identical over 8 bases. This CDR3 has 16 residues. The V gene's germline CDR1 is ENHRY and CDR2 SYGVKD. The V gene end was trimmed by 2 bases and the J gene end by 4 bases; junction bases not matched to a gene: 6. This chain's CDR3 is CAISEKRTGGNEKLFF. The CDR3 DNA follows: TGTGCCATCAGTGAGAAAAGAACAGGGGGTAATGAAAAACTGTTTTTT.

J is TRBJ2-2 and V is TRBV4-2; D not certain. The length of the CDR3 is 16 residues. The V gene's germline CDR1 is LGHNA and CDR2 YNFKEQ. Trimming removed 0 bases at V and 2 bases at J, with 10 bases between. CDR3 sequence reads: CASSQEPSPNTGELFF. The CDR3 nucleotides are TGTGCCAGCAGCCAAGAGCCAAGCCCCAACACCGGGGAGCTGTTTTTT.

The CDR3, as DNA: TGTGGGACCCGAGGGGAGGGCTCACCCCTCCACTTT. As protein: CGTRGEGSPLHF. The V call is TRBV25-1, the J call TRBJ1-6, with D maybe TRBD1 (5 bases). The CDR3 is 12 amino acids. Germline lookup yields CDR1 MGHDK and CDR2 SYGVNS.

The chain links TRBV7-9 to TRBJ1-2, with D perhaps TRBD1 (6 bases). Germline V gives CDR1 SEHNR, CDR2 FQNEAQ (reference sequence). This CDR3 has 13 amino acids. V shed 5 bases and J shed 6 bases, with 13 bases lying between them. The CDR3 bases are TGTGCCAGCAGCCAAGGACAGACGGATGGCTACACCTTC. Translation: CASSQGQTDGYTF.

The J gene is TRBJ2-3, the V gene TRBV14, with D unclear. CDR3 size: 11 residues. Germline V gene data show CDR1 as SGHDN and CDR2 as FVKESK. Trimming stripped 3 bases from V and 10 bases from J, with 8 bases between. The chain's CDR3 is CASSHSVAQYF. Written as DNA, the CDR3 is TGTGCCAGCAGCCACTCTGTTGCGCAGTATTTT.